This TCR beta chain was observed in a study of OX40 agonist ivuxolimab in advanced cancers. Regarding the study in general: The costimulatory receptor OX40 (CD134) was targeted by ivuxolimab, a fully human IgG2 agonistic monoclonal antibody. Patients were allowed to have had prior anti-PD-1, anti-PD-L1 or anti-CTLA-4 therapy, and approximately 40% of the dose-escalation patients had been treated with checkpoint inhibitors. The paper reports the monotherapy dose-escalation portion (N of about 54 patients) of the phase I ivuxolimab trial. Among the 52 dose-escalation patients, some 20 had hepatocellular carcinoma, about 15 melanoma, 9 renal cell carcinoma and 9 head and neck cancer. The purpose of peripheral TCRbeta sequencing was to test whether ivuxolimab changed TCR sequence diversity and led to clonal T-cell expansion. Three dose-escalation patients achieved partial responses, one with hepatocellular carcinoma and two with cutaneous melanoma. In the dose-escalation cohort, 82.7% of patients were male, and the mean age was about 55 years, with a range of roughly 23 to 85. Intravenous ivuxolimab was administered to patients every 2 weeks at six dose levels: 0.01, 0.1, 0.3, 1.5, 3 and 10 mg/kg.

The trial excluded patients who had a history of autoimmune disease or who were on systemic immunosuppression. Peripheral blood for TCR sequencing was drawn from every dose cohort at baseline, at cycle 4 day 1 and at cycle 7 day 1. The samples were taken from a phase I, first-in-human, multicenter, open-label dose-escalation trial of ivuxolimab. Adults with locally advanced or metastatic melanoma, renal cell, hepatocellular, or head and neck squamous cell carcinoma were enrolled in the trial. Before TCR sequencing, CD4+ T cells and CD8+ T cells were sorted from peripheral blood as separate populations. The paper's findings and limits, for the study overall: After ivuxolimab, more expanded clones were found on average in CD8+ T cells than in CD4+ T cells. Low levels of normalized T-cell clonal expansion were also seen in some patients who did not respond. At doses from 0.1 to 3.0 mg/kg, clonal expansion was seen in both CD4+ and CD8+ blood T cells between baseline and week 6. Antigen specificity was not determined for the clonally expanded peripheral T cells. In the 0.1-3.0 mg/kg groups, partial responders were among the patients with the lowest normalized peripheral clonal expansion, particularly in CD8+ T cells.

To sequence the TCRbeta CDR3 region, genomic DNA was isolated from the sorted cells. TCRbeta CDR3 regions were sequenced using the immunoSEQ Assay. Here the immuneACCESS table is served through TCRdb, limited to in-frame sequences with V and J called. Missing clones are a known gap in these copies; in checked studies unresolved V genes cover under half, and the rest lacks a known reason. The table for this sample lists around 67,000 clones; 70% to 90% of them were counted only once. Jointly, the top ten make up under 1.5% of the sample. A note on this clone: It has no known antigen specificity. No quality values exist for individual bases; no much larger clone is one base distant.

Inclusive of the bounding cysteine and phenylalanine, the CDR3 is 15 residues long. Kept here is only the CDR3 DNA, which spans 45 bases and is read in frame from base 1. Trimming at the junction amounts to 0 bases on V and 0 bases on J, and the germline ends lie 7 bases apart. The germline V gene (reference sequence) gives CDR1 as SGHNT and CDR2 as YYREEE. This clonotype originated in an adult with an advanced solid tumor such as melanoma, head and neck, liver or kidney cancer. This sequence uses TRBV5-4 and TRBJ1-3; the D gene is not confidently resolved. The sample here was CD4+ or CD8+ T cells sorted from blood, taken in a trial of the OX40 agonist ivuxolimab. The CDR3 has the sequence CASSLGSPSGNTIYF. DNA sequence: TGTGCCAGCAGCTTGGGCAGTCCCTCTGGAAACACCATATATTTT.